This T cell receptor (beta chain) was sequenced in a study of blood T cell repertoires in COVID-19. Turning to the study itself: Sites across the United States, Italy and Spain contributed samples from acute and convalescent COVID-19. T cells, B-cell-depleted T cells, or PBMCs supplied cDNA or gDNA.

In the original workflow: Amplified reference gene primers provided the basis for estimating nucleated cell counts. The assay was immunoSEQ multiplex PCR, and TCRdb's table has in-frame clones only and misses some. V and J calls and clone size are copied from that table; D and trimming were computed from the DNA. Here the sample spans some 74,000 clones, more than 80% being singletons. The germline V gene has CDR1 SGHRS and CDR2 YFSETQ. This CDR3 comprises 15 residues. V shed 0 bases and J shed 4 bases, with 14 bases lying between them. Sequencing was done on a sample of peripheral blood. The chain recombines TRBV5-1 with TRBJ2-7; possible D gene TRBD1, 6 bases. The origin of this receptor is a woman of 80 years or more with active or convalescent COVID-19. The chain's CDR3 is CASSLVQGNKYEQYF. The CDR3 DNA reads as TGCGCCAGCAGCTTGGTCCAGGGGAACAAGTACGAGCAGTACTTC. The entire variable domain, with the rest obtained from reference TRBV5-1 and TRBJ2-7, is as follows: KAGVTQTPRYLIKTRGQQVTLSCSPISGHRSVSWYQQTPGQGLQFLFEYFSETQRNKGNFPGRFSGRQFSNSRSEMNVSTLELGDSALYLCASSLVQGNKYEQYFGPGTRLTVT.